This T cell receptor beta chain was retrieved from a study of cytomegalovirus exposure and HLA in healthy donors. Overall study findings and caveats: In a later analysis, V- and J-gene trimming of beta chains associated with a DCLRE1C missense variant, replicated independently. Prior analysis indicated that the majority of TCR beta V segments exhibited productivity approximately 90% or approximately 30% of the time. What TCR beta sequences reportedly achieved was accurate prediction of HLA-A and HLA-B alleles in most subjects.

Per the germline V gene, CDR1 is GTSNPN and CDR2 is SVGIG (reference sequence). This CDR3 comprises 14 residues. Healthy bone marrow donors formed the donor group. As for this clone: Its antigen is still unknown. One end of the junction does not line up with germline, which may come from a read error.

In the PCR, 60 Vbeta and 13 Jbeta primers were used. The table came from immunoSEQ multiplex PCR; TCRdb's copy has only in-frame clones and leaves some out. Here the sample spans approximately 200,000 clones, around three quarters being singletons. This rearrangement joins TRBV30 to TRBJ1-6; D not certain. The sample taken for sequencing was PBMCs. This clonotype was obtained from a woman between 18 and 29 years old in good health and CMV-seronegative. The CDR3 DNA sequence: TGTGCCCGGAGAGGAAACAACGGGTATTCACCCCTCCACTTT. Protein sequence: CARRGNNGYSPLHF.